This T cell receptor beta chain was captured by sequencing in a study of T cell responses to AZD1222 COVID-19 vaccine. This clone was seen only once. Its cognate antigen is unknown. The CDR3 runs to 14 residues. Germline CDR1 reads SGHNT; CDR2 reads YYREEE (reference sequence). The ends lost 4 bases at V and 4 bases at J; junction bases unmatched: 4. This table comes from immunoSEQ multiplex PCR, and its TCRdb copy is limited to in-frame clones, with some not included. Among around 200,000 clones, 80% to 95% were seen once, and the ten largest hold 3.5% to 5%. Broader study findings: Repertoire sampling happened only post peak T cell response. Spike-specific TCR breadth rose after two AZD1222 doses, and depth rose as well. Dominant CD4 TCR responses targeted spike regions 160-218 and 743-854. Clonal diversity was possibly underestimated, and white British individuals and females predominated among donors.

This receptor was taken from an adult in good health. Sequencing used peripheral blood, obtained on day 0 of AZD1222 vaccination. The chain joins TRBV5-4 to TRBJ2-7, with 11 positions matching TRBD1. The CDR3 sequence: CASSRDRGRYEQYF. The CDR3 nucleotides read TGTGCCAGCAGCCGGGACAGGGGGAGATACGAGCAGTACTTC.